This TCR beta chain comes out of a study of OX40 agonist ivuxolimab in advanced cancers. About the research overall: Partial response was recorded in three patients: one hepatocellular carcinoma and two cutaneous melanoma cases. Broader study findings: On average, CD8+ T cells had more expanded clones than CD4+.

This CDR3 is built from 13 residues. As regards this clone: The antigen remains undetermined.

Here immunoSEQ multiplex PCR was the method, and the copy in TCRdb shows in-frame clones only, minus some. The sample carries about 100,000 clones, under 95% recorded once. The chain recombines TRBV21-1 with TRBJ2-5; TRBD1 is taken as the D call from the table, unchecked against the DNA. TRBV21-1 is annotated as a pseudogene. Sequencing used CD4+ or CD8+ T cells sorted from blood, obtained in a trial of the OX40 agonist ivuxolimab. The receptor comes from an adult with an advanced solid tumor such as melanoma, head and neck, liver or kidney cancer. CDR3 nucleotide sequence: TGTGCCAGCAGCAGAAGAGGGGGAGAGACCCAGTACTTC. Protein: CASSRRGGETQYF.